This is a list of T cell receptor beta chains from one sample in a study of T cells expressing NK-cell markers. TCRdb re-called the 5' RACE reads; one entry per CDR3 protein, DNA not given. In total, the table holds hundreds of thousands of distinct CDR3 sequences. Sequencing input: blood T cells: a sorted CD56 or NKG2C T cell subset, CD4+ or CD8+ T cells, or bulk PBMC T cells (not recorded which). The receptors were sampled from a man between 18 and 35 years old in good health. Both conserved end residues are part of each CDR3. Each record gives: J gene, V gene, CDR3 protein.

TRBJ2-7 | TRBV20-1 | CSARDLALAGGDAEQYF
TRBJ2-1 | TRBV29-1 | CSVSSGTSSYNEQFF
TRBJ2-1 | TRBV7-2 | CASSLSSDHNEQFF
TRBJ1-3 | TRBV9 | CASSAAGQAGNTIYF
TRBJ1-6 | TRBV10-3 | CAISGVASDNSPLHF
TRBJ2-3 | TRBV29-1 | CSVEGAGLWREPSDTQYF
TRBJ2-2 | TRBV3-1 | CASSRREYTGELFF
TRBJ2-1 | TRBV4-1 | CASSQRPPGQWRDEQFF
TRBJ2-3 | TRBV30 | CARRGPTDTQYF
TRBJ2-1 | TRBV5-1 | CASRTTSGRGFPDLFF
TRBJ1-1 | TRBV7-8 | CASSLRPSRTEAFF
TRBJ2-7 | TRBV20-1 | CSASVKLDYEQYF
TRBJ1-5 | TRBV7-3 | CASSPGTFSNQPQHF
TRBJ1-2 | TRBV7-9 | CASSPGTGTLYGYTF
TRBJ1-6 | TRBV7-8 | CASSLHRPNSPLHF
TRBJ2-1 | TRBV24-1 | CATSSGTPGGTRVFF
TRBJ2-2 | TRBV5-5 | CASLERARTGELFF
TRBJ2-5 | TRBV27 | CASSLWAGAGQETQYF
TRBJ2-5 | TRBV7-2 | CASSLYGHQETQYF
TRBJ2-1 | TRBV28 | CASSFGGSNEQFF
TRBJ2-5 | TRBV20-1 | CSASGLAGDAETQYF
TRBJ1-5 | TRBV29-1 | CSVREGVHSNQPQHF
TRBJ2-7 | TRBV14 | CASSPDWYEQYF
TRBJ2-5 | TRBV18 | CASSPESVQETQYF
TRBJ2-1 | TRBV20-1 | CSATPPRASERSSYNEQFF
TRBJ2-5 | TRBV11-1 | CASSRSGDWETQYF
TRBJ2-2 | TRBV15 | CATSRSSGDGSLFF
TRBJ1-2 | TRBV7-9 | CASSLWVGGYTF
TRBJ2-2 | TRBV6-2/TRBV6-3 | CASRTVVPGELFF
TRBJ2-1 | TRBV6-1 | CASRPGGSGGGNEQFF
TRBJ1-3 | TRBV28 | CASRSSQGTVRGNTIYF
TRBJ2-5 | TRBV15 | CATSREGGAETQYF
TRBJ2-1 | TRBV10-3 | CAITPGLAGEQFF
TRBJ1-4 | TRBV5-1 | CASSAGQGATNEKLFF
TRBJ2-7 | TRBV19 | CASSRGRGPYEQYF
TRBJ2-5 | TRBV3-1 | CASSQLSSGRAGKTQYF
TRBJ2-1 | TRBV3-1 | CASSQDLALGNEQFF
TRBJ2-5 | TRBV29-1 | CSVGGQKVGQETQYF
TRBJ1-1 | TRBV28 | CASSIPQGVVQGDNTEAFF
TRBJ2-3 | TRBV4-2 | CASNGLAGEDTQYF
TRBJ2-1 | TRBV6-2/TRBV6-3 | CASSSPGVFLNEQFF
TRBJ1-3 | TRBV7-6 | CASSLLSSGNTIYF
TRBJ1-2 | TRBV12-3/TRBV12-4 | CASSLLGSNYGYTF
TRBJ1-2 | TRBV20-1 | CSARDFGQNYGYTF
TRBJ1-2 | TRBV4-3 | CASSQEGPGNYGYTF
TRBJ2-2 | TRBV15 | CATSRGPSGTGELFF
TRBJ1-6 | TRBV27 | CASSYTGSWNSPLHF
TRBJ2-2 | TRBV29-1 | CSADTGGLTNTGELFF
TRBJ2-1 | TRBV7-9 | CASSHHFLGTPGLEQFF
TRBJ2-6 | TRBV7-6 | CASSPTWDSSGANVLTF